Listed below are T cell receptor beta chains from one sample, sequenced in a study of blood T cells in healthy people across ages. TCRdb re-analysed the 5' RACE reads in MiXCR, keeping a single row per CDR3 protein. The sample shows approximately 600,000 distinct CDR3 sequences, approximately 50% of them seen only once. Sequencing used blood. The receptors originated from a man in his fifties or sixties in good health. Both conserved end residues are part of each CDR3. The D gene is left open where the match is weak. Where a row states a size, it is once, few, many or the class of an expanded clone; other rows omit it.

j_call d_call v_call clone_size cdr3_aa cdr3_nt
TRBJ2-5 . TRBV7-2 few CASSAQHGGETQYF TGTGCCAGCAGCGCCCAACATGGGGGGGAGACCCAGTACTTC
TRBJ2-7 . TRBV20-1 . CSVGGWTYKQYF TGCAGTGTAGGAGGGTGGACCTACAAGCAGTACTTC
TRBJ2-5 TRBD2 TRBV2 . CASSEIAGGKETQYF TGTGCCAGCAGTGAAATAGCGGGGGGCAAAGAGACCCAGTACTTC
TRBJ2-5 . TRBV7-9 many CASSLAGVETQYF TGTGCCAGCAGCTTGGCAGGGGTAGAGACCCAGTACTTC
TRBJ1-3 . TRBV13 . CASSSGAVSGNTIYF TGTGCCAGCAGCTCAGGGGCGGTCTCTGGAAACACCATATATTTT
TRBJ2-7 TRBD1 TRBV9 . CASSVADRGGAYEQYF TGTGCCAGCAGCGTAGCTGACAGGGGGGGGGCCTACGAGCAGTACTTC
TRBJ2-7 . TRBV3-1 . CASSLGIARSYEQYF TGTGCCAGCAGTCTTGGGATAGCGCGATCCTACGAGCAGTACTTC
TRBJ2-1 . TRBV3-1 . CASSQAGSPYNEQFF TGTGCCAGCAGCCAGGCGGGGTCGCCCTACAATGAGCAGTTCTTC
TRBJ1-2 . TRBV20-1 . CSATNVKGGDGYTF TGCAGTGCCACAAATGTGAAGGGCGGGGATGGCTACACCTTC
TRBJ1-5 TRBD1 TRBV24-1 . CATSDRQGGQPQHF TGTGCCACCAGTGACCGACAGGGAGGACAGCCCCAGCATTTT
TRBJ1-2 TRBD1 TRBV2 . CASKGTGEGYGYTF TGTGCCAGCAAGGGGACAGGGGAAGGCTATGGCTACACCTTC
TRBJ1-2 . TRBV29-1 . CSAGEGGAYGYTF TGCAGCGCCGGGGAGGGGGGGGCCTATGGCTACACCTTC
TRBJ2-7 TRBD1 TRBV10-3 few CAIRGRDSSYEQYF TGTGCCATCAGGGGCCGGGACAGTTCCTACGAGCAGTACTTC
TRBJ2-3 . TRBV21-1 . CASSKYNGQAYTDTQYF TGTGCCAGCAGCAAATACAACGGACAGGCTTACACAGATACGCAGTATTTT
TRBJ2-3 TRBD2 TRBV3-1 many CASSPDLWTSPSTDTQYF TGTGCCAGCAGCCCCGACCTTTGGACTAGTCCTAGCACAGATACGCAGTATTTT
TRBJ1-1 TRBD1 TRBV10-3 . CAISAGTDGTEAFF TGTGCCATCAGTGCCGGGACAGATGGCACTGAAGCTTTCTTT
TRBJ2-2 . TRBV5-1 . CASSLAWGDTGELFF TGCGCCAGCAGCTTGGCCTGGGGAGACACCGGGGAGCTGTTTTTT
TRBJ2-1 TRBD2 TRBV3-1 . CASSQGGGPSNEQFF TGTGCCAGCAGCCAAGGCGGGGGGCCCTCCAATGAGCAGTTCTTC
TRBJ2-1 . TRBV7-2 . CASSSGGGVSSYNEQFF TGTGCCAGCAGCTCAGGCGGGGGCGTAAGCTCCTACAATGAGCAGTTCTTC
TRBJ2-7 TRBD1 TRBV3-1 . CASSDWTGDEQYF TGTGCCAGCAGCGACTGGACAGGGGACGAGCAGTACTTC
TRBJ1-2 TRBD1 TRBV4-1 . CASSQGDRAYGYTF TGCGCCAGCAGCCAAGGTGACAGGGCCTATGGCTACACCTTC
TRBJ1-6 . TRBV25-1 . CASSDIGNSPLHF TGTGCCAGCAGTGATATAGGGAATTCACCCCTCCACTTT
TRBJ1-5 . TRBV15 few CATSSGPGQGNQPQHF TGTGCCACCAGCAGTGGGCCGGGGCAGGGCAATCAGCCCCAGCATTTT
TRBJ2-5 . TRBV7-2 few CASSASGGSVGETQYF TGTGCCAGCAGCGCCTCGGGCGGAAGCGTCGGAGAGACCCAGTACTTC
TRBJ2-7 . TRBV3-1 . CASSPSLQGSEQYF TGTGCCAGCAGCCCAAGTTTACAGGGCAGCGAGCAGTACTTC
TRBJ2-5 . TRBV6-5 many CASSPPLGDGETQYF TGTGCCAGCAGTCCTCCTCTAGGGGACGGAGAGACCCAGTACTTC
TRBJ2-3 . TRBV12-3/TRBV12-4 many CASSFRGGGDVQYF TGTGCCAGCAGTTTTAGGGGGGGCGGAGATGTGCAGTATTTT
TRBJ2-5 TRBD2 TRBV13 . CASSLETSGGPRTQYF TGTGCCAGCAGCTTAGAGACTAGCGGGGGACCAAGGACCCAGTACTTC
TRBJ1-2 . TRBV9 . CASSRSSGVAGYTF TGTGCCAGCAGCCGTAGTTCGGGGGTTGCTGGCTACACCTTC